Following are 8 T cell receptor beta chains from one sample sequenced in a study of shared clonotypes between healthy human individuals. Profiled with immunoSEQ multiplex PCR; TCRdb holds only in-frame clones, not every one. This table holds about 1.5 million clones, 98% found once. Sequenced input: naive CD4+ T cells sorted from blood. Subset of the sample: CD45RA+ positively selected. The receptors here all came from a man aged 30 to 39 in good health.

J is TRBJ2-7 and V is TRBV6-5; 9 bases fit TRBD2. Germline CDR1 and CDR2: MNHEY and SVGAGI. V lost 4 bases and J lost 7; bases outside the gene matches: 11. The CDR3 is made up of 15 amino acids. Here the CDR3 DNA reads TGTGCCAGCAGTTTTGGACTAGCGACCGGGGGGGAGCAGTACTTC. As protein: CASSFGLATGGEQYF.

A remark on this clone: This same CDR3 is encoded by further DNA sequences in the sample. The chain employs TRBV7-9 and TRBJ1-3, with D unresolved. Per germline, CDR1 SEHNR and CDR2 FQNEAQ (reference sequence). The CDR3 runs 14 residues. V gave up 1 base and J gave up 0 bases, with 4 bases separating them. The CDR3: CASSLVSSGNTIYF. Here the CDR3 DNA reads TGTGCCAGCAGCTTAGTCAGCTCTGGAAACACCATATATTTT.

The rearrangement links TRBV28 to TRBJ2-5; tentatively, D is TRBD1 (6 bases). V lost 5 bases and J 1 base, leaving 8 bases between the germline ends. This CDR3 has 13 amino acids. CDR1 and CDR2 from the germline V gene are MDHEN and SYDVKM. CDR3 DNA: TGTGCCAGCAGTGACAGGATCCAAGAGACCCAGTACTTC. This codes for CASSDRIQETQYF.

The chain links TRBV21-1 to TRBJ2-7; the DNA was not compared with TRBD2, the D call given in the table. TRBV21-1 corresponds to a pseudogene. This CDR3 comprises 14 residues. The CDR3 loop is CASSGRGRPYEQYF. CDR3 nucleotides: TGTGCCAGCTCCGGGAGGGGCCGTCCCTACGAGCAGTACTTC.

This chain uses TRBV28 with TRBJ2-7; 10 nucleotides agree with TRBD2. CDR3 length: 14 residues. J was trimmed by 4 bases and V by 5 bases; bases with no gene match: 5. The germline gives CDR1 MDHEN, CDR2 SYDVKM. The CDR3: CASSPAGGPYEQYF. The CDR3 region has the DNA TGTGCCAGCAGTCCAGCGGGAGGGCCGTACGAGCAGTACTTC.

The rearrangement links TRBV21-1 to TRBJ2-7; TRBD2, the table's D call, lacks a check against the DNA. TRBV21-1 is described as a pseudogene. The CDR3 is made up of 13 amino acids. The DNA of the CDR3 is TGTGCCAGCCTTAGCGGGATTTCCTACGAGCAGTACTTC. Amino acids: CASLSGISYEQYF.

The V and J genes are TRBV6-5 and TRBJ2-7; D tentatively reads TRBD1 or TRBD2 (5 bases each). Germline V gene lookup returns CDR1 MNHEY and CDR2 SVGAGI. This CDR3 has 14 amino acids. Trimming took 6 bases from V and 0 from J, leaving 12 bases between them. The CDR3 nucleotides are TGTGCCAGCAGCCCCCTGAGGGGCTCCTACGAGCAGTACTTC. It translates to CASSPLRGSYEQYF.

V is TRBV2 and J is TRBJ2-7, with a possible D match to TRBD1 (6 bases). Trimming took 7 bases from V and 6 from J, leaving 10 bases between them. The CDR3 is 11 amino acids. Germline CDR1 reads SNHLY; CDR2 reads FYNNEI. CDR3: CASNRVPEQYF. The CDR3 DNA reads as TGTGCCAGCAACAGGGTTCCCGAGCAGTACTTC.